One sample yielded the 17 T cell receptor beta chains listed below, sequenced in a study of blood T cell repertoires in COVID-19. Generated by immunoSEQ multiplex PCR, the TCRdb table keeps only in-frame clones and is missing some. Of about 280,000 clones listed, approximately 89% were seen once; the top ten hold approximately 2%. Specimen: PBMCs or T cells enriched from blood (not recorded which). The receptors were gathered from a woman aged 60-75 years who had recovered from COVID-19.

This rearrangement joins TRBV6-5 to TRBJ2-2, with 7 bases lining up with TRBD2. CDR3 length: 13 residues. Germline CDR1 and CDR2: MNHEY and SVGAGI. The V gene end was trimmed by 7 bases and the J gene end by 6 bases; junction bases not matched to a gene: 5. CDR3 nucleotide sequence: TGTGCCAGCACCAACGCGGGGGCCGGGGAGCTGTTTTTT. Protein: CASTNAGAGELFF.

The V call is TRBV7-9, the J call TRBJ2-3; D gene uncertain. Germline assignment: CDR1 SEHNR and CDR2 FQNEAQ (reference sequence). The CDR3 extends over 13 amino acids. Trimming left V 3 bases short and J 0 bases short, with 4 bases between. The CDR3, as DNA: TGTGCCAGCAGCTTCTCTAGCACAGATACGCAGTATTTT. Protein product: CASSFSSTDTQYF.

V and J are TRBV3-1 (or the pseudogene TRBV3-2) and TRBJ2-7, with D tentatively TRBD1 (5 bases). Trimming shortened V by 6 bases and J by 2 bases, and 17 bases separated the two germline ends. This CDR3 has 15 amino acids. In germline, CDR1 is LGHDT, CDR2 YNNKEL (reference sequence). In DNA form, the CDR3 reads TGTGCCAGCAGTAAAGCTTTCAGGGCGGCCTACGAGCAGTACTTC. Translation gives CASSKAFRAAYEQYF.

This chain links TRBV12-5 with TRBJ2-7, with 11 nucleotides matching TRBD2. V shed 5 bases, J shed 3 bases, and the junction held 9 bases outside the gene matches. From germline, CDR1 is LGHNT and CDR2 FRNRAP. This CDR3 is 16 amino acids long. The CDR3 DNA reads TGTGCTAGTGGTCATATAGCGGGGGGGATTATCTACGAGCAGTACTTC. This gives the protein CASGHIAGGIIYEQYF.

V is TRBV5-1 and J is TRBJ1-2; D ambiguous. The V end lost 3 bases, the J end lost 0 bases, and 9 bases lay between the germline ends. Per germline, CDR1 SGHRS and CDR2 YFSETQ. This CDR3 comprises 14 residues. CDR3 sequence: CASSWGEANYGYTF. The CDR3 DNA is TGCGCCAGCAGCTGGGGAGAGGCTAACTATGGCTACACCTTC.

V is TRBV5-1 and J is TRBJ2-1; D is perhaps TRBD2 (5 bases). Germline CDR1 is SGHRS and CDR2 is YFSETQ. The CDR3 runs 15 residues. V lost 5 bases to trimming and J lost 0 bases, with 12 bases between them. The CDR3 sequence: CASSSKRGSYNEQFF. The CDR3, as DNA: TGCGCCAGCAGTTCCAAACGGGGCTCCTACAATGAGCAGTTCTTC.

This chain uses TRBV4-1 with TRBJ1-1, with 7 bases that match TRBD1. Germline-derived CDR1 and CDR2 are MGHRA and YSYEKL. V gave up 4 bases and J gave up 0 bases; unmatched junction bases: 8. The CDR3 sequence is 16 residues long. DNA of the CDR3: TGCGCCAGCAGCCCTGTCGTCGGGACAGTGAACACTGAAGCTTTCTTT. Translating gives CASSPVVGTVNTEAFF.

CDR3 protein: CASSQRTVSTGELFF. The CDR3 nucleotides are TGTGCCAGCAGCCAAAGGACAGTCTCCACCGGGGAGCTGTTTTTT. The rearrangement uses TRBV3-1 (or the pseudogene TRBV3-2) and TRBJ2-2, with a possible D match to TRBD1 (6 bases). CDR1 is LGHDT, CDR2 YNNKEL, per germline (reference sequence). This CDR3 is built from 15 residues. Trimming pared 2 bases from V and 4 bases from J, leaving 11 bases between.

The chain joins TRBV24-1 to TRBJ2-1; 14 bases match TRBD2. From germline, CDR1 is KGHDR and CDR2 SFDVKD. J was trimmed by 15 bases and V by 7 bases; bases with no gene match: 13. This CDR3 has 15 residues. CDR3 sequence reads: CATSAGLAGVGGTFF. CDR3 DNA: TGTGCCACCAGCGCGGGACTAGCGGGAGTTGGCGGGACGTTCTTC.

The chain recombines TRBV2 with TRBJ1-5; D may be TRBD1 (6 bases). V dropped 0 bases and J dropped 6 bases, with 12 bases sitting between them. This CDR3 contains 15 residues. The germline V gene has CDR1 SNHLY and CDR2 FYNNEI. CDR3 nucleotide sequence: TGTGCCAGCAGTGAAGCGATGCAAGGGGGTCAGCCCCAGCATTTT. Its protein product is CASSEAMQGGQPQHF. The complete variable domain, with remaining parts taken from reference TRBV2 and TRBJ1-5, reads EPEVTQTPSHQVTQMGQEVILRCVPISNHLYFYWYRQILGQKVEFLVSFYNNEISEKSEIFDDQFSVERPDGSNFTLKIRSTKLEDSAMYFCASSEAMQGGQPQHFGDGTRLSIL.

This clone was observed once. J is TRBJ2-3 and V is TRBV3-1 (or the pseudogene TRBV3-2); TRBD2 matches 12 bases. Germline trimming cut 4 bases from V and 2 bases from J; bases unmatched to any gene: 10. Germline V gene data show CDR1 as LGHDT and CDR2 as YNNKEL (reference sequence). This CDR3 contains 18 residues. CDR3 region: CASSPRTSGDLVTDTQYF. The CDR3, as DNA: TGTGCCAGCAGCCCCCGGACTAGCGGGGATCTTGTCACAGATACGCAGTATTTT.

A few counts support this clone. The sample contains more than one DNA sequence encoding this CDR3. V is TRBV27 and J is TRBJ1-2, with D possibly being TRBD1 (5 bases). With 6 bases removed from V and 5 bases from J, the gap between germline ends came to 13 bases. The CDR3 is 13 residues long. Germline V gene data show CDR1 as MNHEY and CDR2 as SMNVEV (reference sequence). The CDR3 region is CASSPDSLYGYTF. The CDR3 DNA is TGTGCCAGCAGCCCCGACAGCCTGTATGGCTACACCTTC.

This clone showed up just a few times. CDR3 in DNA: TGTGCCATCAGTGCGGGACAGGGGTTCGAAAGTGAAGCTTTCTTT. This sequence encodes CAISAGQGFESEAFF. The chain combines TRBV10-3 with TRBJ1-1, with 10 bases fitting TRBD1. The germline V gene has CDR1 ENHRY and CDR2 SYGVKD. The CDR3 runs to 15 residues. J gave up 7 bases and V 4 bases, and 9 bases lay outside the gene matches.

The chain links TRBV19 to TRBJ2-7, with TRBD1 matching over 10 bases. CDR3 length: 17 amino acids. Germline V gene data show CDR1 as LNHDA and CDR2 as SQIVND (reference sequence). V trimming: 3 bases; J trimming: 6 bases; junction bases outside the gene matches: 14. CDR3 protein: CASSMGGKGTGAAEQYF. The CDR3 DNA is TGTGCCAGTAGTATGGGCGGTAAAGGGACAGGGGCCGCCGAGCAGTACTTC.

The chain uses TRBV5-1 and TRBJ2-3, with 8 bases matching TRBD1. Per germline, CDR1 SGHRS and CDR2 YFSETQ. This CDR3 has 16 residues. The junction had 9 bases not matched to a gene; V was cut back by 3 bases and J by 3 bases. CDR3 sequence (DNA): TGCGCCAGCAGCTACTTGACAGGGGATAGAACAGATACGCAGTATTTT. Translation gives CASSYLTGDRTDTQYF.

This chain joins TRBV3-1 (or the pseudogene TRBV3-2) and TRBJ1-1; the D is unclear. This CDR3 is 14 amino acids long. Germline V gene lookup returns CDR1 LGHDT and CDR2 YNNKEL (reference sequence). With 1 base removed from V and 1 base from J, the gap between germline ends came to 7 bases. CDR3 residues: CASSQVNRNTEAFF. CDR3 coding DNA: TGTGCCAGCAGCCAAGTGAACAGGAACACTGAAGCTTTCTTT.

The J gene is TRBJ2-5, the V gene TRBV12-3 or TRBV12-4, with D perhaps matching TRBD1 (5 bases). V was shortened by 1 base and J by 7 bases, with 10 bases between the two germline ends. This CDR3 spans 13 amino acids. CDR3 coding DNA: TGTGCCAGCAGTTTAGGGCAGGGTAGGACCCAGTACTTC. Protein: CASSLGQGRTQYF.